A selection of T cell receptor beta chains follows, all from one sample in a study of T cells in Graves' hyperthyroidism and ophthalmopathy. Each CDR3 protein gets one entry after TCRdb re-called the multiplex PCR reads with MiXCR. The sample gives about 740,000 distinct CDR3 sequences, 14% of which show up once; around 9.6% is in the top ten. Material for sequencing was blood. These receptors were collected from a woman in her late teens or twenties with Graves' hyperthyroidism. CDR3s include the opening cysteine and the closing phenylalanine or tryptophan. Each record gives: clone size, V gene, D gene, J gene, CDR3 DNA, CDR3 protein. A D gene is named only where the DNA matches it firmly. Size tells how often a clone was seen (once, few, many) or the class of an expanded clone, and some rows leave it out.

>many|TRBV10-3|TRBD2|TRBJ2-7
TGTGCCATCAGTGATAGGACTAGCGGGAGGTACGAGCAGTACTTC
CAISDRTSGRYEQYF
>few|TRBV15|-|TRBJ1-5
TGTGCCACCAGCAGAGACTTGGGTAGGAGCAATCAGCCCCAGCATTTT
CATSRDLGRSNQPQHF
>few|TRBV12-5|TRBD2|TRBJ2-1
TGTGCTAGTGGTTCGTCAGCGGGACCAGGTGAGCAGTTCTTC
CASGSSAGPGEQFF
>many|TRBV7-3|-|TRBJ2-1
TGTGCCAGCAGCTTTGGGGGGAGCTCCTACAATGAGCAGTTCTTC
CASSFGGSSYNEQFF
>many|TRBV5-6|-|TRBJ2-7
TGTGCCAGCAGCTTCAGGGGAGAGGGCTCCTACGAGCAGTACTTC
CASSFRGEGSYEQYF
>-|TRBV5-6|-|TRBJ2-3
TGTGCCAGCAGCTTGTCGGGTTGGAGTCCTAGCACAGATACGCAGTATTTT
CASSLSGWSPSTDTQYF
>-|TRBV24-1|-|TRBJ2-5
TGTGCCACCAGTGATTCGGGGAGCCAAGAGACCCAGTACTTC
CATSDSGSQETQYF
>-|TRBV6-2/TRBV6-3|-|TRBJ1-5
TGTGCCAGCAGTTACGACCCATACGGGAATCAGCCCCAGCATTTT
CASSYDPYGNQPQHF
>many|TRBV28|-|TRBJ1-1
TGTGCCAGCAGTTTAGTCCAGAACGAAGCTTTCTTT
CASSLVQNEAFF
>few|TRBV6-1|TRBD1|TRBJ1-1
TGTGCCAGCAGTTACTCACCGAGGGGGCAAGCTTTCTTT
CASSYSPRGQAFF
>few|TRBV18|-|TRBJ1-5
TGTGCCAGCTCACCCGAAAAAGGACCTGGAGTTAATCAGCCCCAGCATTTT
CASSPEKGPGVNQPQHF
>-|TRBV20-1|-|TRBJ1-2
TGCAGTGCTAGAGATCAAAGGGTGTCAGGCTATGGCTACACCTTC
CSARDQRVSGYGYTF
>few|TRBV6-6|TRBD2|TRBJ2-1
TGTGCCACTGGTGGCGGGAGTAAGGGCTACAATGAGCAGTTCTTC
CATGGGSKGYNEQFF
>many|TRBV15|-|TRBJ1-3
TGTGCCACCAGCAGTGTTGGAAACACCATATATTTT
CATSSVGNTIYF
>-|TRBV6-2/TRBV6-3|TRBD2|TRBJ2-3
TGTGCCAGCAGTTACATCCAGCGGGAGCCAGCGACAGATACGCAGTATTTT
CASSYIQREPATDTQYF
>many|TRBV2|-|TRBJ1-6
TGTGCCAGCATCCGCTACTATAATTCACCCCTCCACTTT
CASIRYYNSPLHF
>-|TRBV6-1|-|TRBJ1-6
TGTGCCAGCAGAGGCCCCCCGGAATATAATTCACCCCTCCACTTT
CASRGPPEYNSPLHF
>many|TRBV18|TRBD1|TRBJ2-7
TGTGCCAGCTCACCCGGACAGGCGTCCTACGAGCAGTACTTC
CASSPGQASYEQYF
>few|TRBV7-2|-|TRBJ1-2
TGTGCCAGCAGCTTAGTCGGGGGAGTCTATGGCTACACCTTC
CASSLVGGVYGYTF
>many|TRBV20-1|-|TRBJ1-1
TGCAGTGCTAGAGACACGCGGACTGGGGAAGCTTTCTTT
CSARDTRTGEAFF
>many|TRBV18|-|TRBJ2-7
TGTGCCAGCTCACCCGCTAGTTCCCGATACGAGCAGTACTTC
CASSPASSRYEQYF
>many|TRBV6-1|-|TRBJ1-1
TGTGCCAGCAGTGGGAGTAACACTGAAGCTTTCTTT
CASSGSNTEAFF
>few|TRBV7-3|TRBD1|TRBJ1-5
TGTGCCAGCAGACGAACGACAGGGGAAGCTAGTAATCAGCCCCAGCATTTT
CASRRTTGEASNQPQHF
>few|TRBV19|-|TRBJ2-1
TGTGCCAGTAGTCGGCAGGGGATGGGTGAGCAGTTCTTC
CASSRQGMGEQFF
>-|TRBV7-2|-|TRBJ1-5
TGTGCCAGCGGCCTGACAGGAAATCAGCCCCAGCATTTT
CASGLTGNQPQHF
>many|TRBV20-1|-|TRBJ2-3
TGCAGTGCTACTCAAGATACGCAGTATTTT
CSATQDTQYF
>few|TRBV6-2/TRBV6-3|TRBD2|TRBJ2-2
TGTGCCAGCAGTTACTCGCTAGCGGGAGGGCCGGACACCGGGGAGCTGTTTTTT
CASSYSLAGGPDTGELFF
>few|TRBV28|TRBD2|TRBJ2-1
TGTGCCAGCAGTTTAGCGGGAGGGCCGGCCGATTACGAGCAGTTCTTC
CASSLAGGPADYEQFF
>many|TRBV30|-|TRBJ2-1
TGTGTTGGCGGACTTAGCTCCTACAATGAGCAGTTCTTC
CVGGLSSYNEQFF
>many|TRBV30|-|TRBJ2-5
TGTGCCTGGAGTGCGGGAGAAGCGACCCAGTACTTC
CAWSAGEATQYF
>few|TRBV6-1|-|TRBJ1-6
TGTGCCAGCAGAATAGAGGGGGTTTCGTCCTATAATTCACCCCTCCACTTT
CASRIEGVSSYNSPLHF
>many|TRBV20-1|TRBD2|TRBJ2-5
TGCAGTGCATGGGGACTAGGAGCCGGGACCCAGTACTTC
CSAWGLGAGTQYF
>many|TRBV7-2|-|TRBJ2-1
TGTGCCAGCAGCTTAGAGTTAAGGGGCGATGGGAAGCAGTTCTTC
CASSLELRGDGKQFF
>few|TRBV7-2|-|TRBJ2-5
TGTGCCAGCAGCGACGGGGCCCCGTGGACCCAGTACTTC
CASSDGAPWTQYF
>many|TRBV30|-|TRBJ2-7
TGTGCCTGGAGTCCGGACACGGGATCGCGCTACGAGCAGTACTTC
CAWSPDTGSRYEQYF
>-|TRBV19|TRBD1|TRBJ2-2
TGTGCCAGTAGTATAGCGGGCAGGGGGCCGGGCGGGGAGCTGTTTTTT
CASSIAGRGPGGELFF
>many|TRBV30|-|TRBJ1-1
TGTGCCTGGACCTCTCCTCGGGGGACATACACTGAAGCTTTCTTT
CAWTSPRGTYTEAFF
>few|TRBV3-1|TRBD1|TRBJ1-2
TGTGCCAGCAGTAGTTGGGACAGGACCTCTGTGGGCTTGGGGGGCTACACCTTC
CASSSWDRTSVGLGGYTF